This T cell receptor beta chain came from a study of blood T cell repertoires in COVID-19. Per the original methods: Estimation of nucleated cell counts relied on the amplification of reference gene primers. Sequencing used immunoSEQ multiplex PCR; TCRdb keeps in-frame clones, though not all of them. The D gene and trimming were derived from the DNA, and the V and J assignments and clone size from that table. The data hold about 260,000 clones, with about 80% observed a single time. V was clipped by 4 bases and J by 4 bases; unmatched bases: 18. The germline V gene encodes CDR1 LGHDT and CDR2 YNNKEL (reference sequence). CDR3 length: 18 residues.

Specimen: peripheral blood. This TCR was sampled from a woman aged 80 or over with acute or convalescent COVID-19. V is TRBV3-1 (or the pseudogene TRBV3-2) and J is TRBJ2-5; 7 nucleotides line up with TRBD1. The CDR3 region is CASSPRQGSYTKVETQYF. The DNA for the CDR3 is TGTGCCAGCAGCCCGCGACAGGGAAGCTACACTAAGGTAGAGACCCAGTACTTC.